This T cell receptor beta chain was found in a study of cytomegalovirus exposure and HLA in healthy donors. Amplification used 60 Vbeta primers and 13 Jbeta primers. Some clones are missing from TCRdb's copy, which holds only in-frame ones; the method was immunoSEQ multiplex PCR. The sample contains about 180,000 clones, roughly 88% of which appear only once. The CDR3 runs to 14 residues. Germline CDR1 reads SGHRS; CDR2 reads YFSETQ. Trimming removed 4 bases from V and 4 bases from J, with 15 bases in between. J is TRBJ2-7 and V is TRBV5-1; perhaps TRBD1 as D (5 bases). The source material was PBMCs. This clonotype originated in a girl aged 2 to 10 in good health and CMV-seropositive. The CDR3 bases are TGCGCCAGCAGCACGGACACCCGAACGTACGAGCAGTACTTC. It is translated as CASSTDTRTYEQYF.